This passage covers 13 T cell receptor beta chains from one sample sequenced in a study of blood T cell repertoires in COVID-19 (dated by TCRdb to about 2020). The library was generated by the immunoSEQ multiplex PCR assay. The immuneACCESS repertoire file appears here via TCRdb, limited to in-frame rearrangements. These files lack a portion of the clones; in checked studies, under half of the deficit traces to unresolved V genes, and the cause of the others is not known. This sample lists approximately 170,000 clones; about 90% were detected once. The top ten constitute approximately 9.4% of the sample. The sequenced sample was PBMCs or T cells enriched from blood (not recorded which). These receptor sequences come from a woman younger than 35 who had recovered from COVID-19.

The rearrangement uses TRBV3-1 (or the pseudogene TRBV3-2) and TRBJ1-3; D ambiguous. CDR3 size: 13 residues. CDR1 LGHDT and CDR2 YNNKEL come from the germline V gene (reference sequence). V was clipped by 2 bases and J by 4 bases, with 6 bases between them. The CDR3 is CASSQPAGNTIYF. CDR3 DNA: TGTGCCAGCAGCCAACCAGCGGGAAACACCATATATTTT.

This clone showed up just once. The chain couples TRBV28 to TRBJ1-5; maybe TRBD1 (5 bases). Germline lookup yields CDR1 MDHEN and CDR2 SYDVKM. Trimming removed 6 bases at V and 5 bases at J, with 11 bases between. The CDR3 spans 13 residues. The CDR3 region has the DNA TGTGCCAGCAGATGGACATCTGATCAGCCCCAGCATTTT. This codes for CASRWTSDQPQHF. The variable domain in full, with the rest retrieved from reference TRBV28 and TRBJ1-5, is DVKVTQSSRYLVKRTGEKVFLECVQDMDHENMFWYRQDPGLGLRLIYFSYDVKMKEKGDIPEGYSVSREKKERFSLILESASTNQTSMYLCASRWTSDQPQHFGDGTRLSIL.

The chain is built from TRBV3-1 (or the pseudogene TRBV3-2) and TRBJ2-7; D uncertain. CDR1 is LGHDT, CDR2 YNNKEL, per germline (reference sequence). Trimming took 1 base from V and 2 from J, leaving 9 bases between them. The CDR3 has 14 residues. CDR3 DNA: TGTGCCAGCAGCCAAGTAGTCGGAGCCTACGAGCAGTACTTC. Protein product: CASSQVVGAYEQYF.

The chain combines TRBV6-1 with TRBJ1-4; 9 nucleotides line up with TRBD1. The CDR3 has 18 residues. Germline V CDR1 and CDR2: MNHNS, SASEGT. Trimming at V came to 4 bases and at J to 2 bases, leaving 11 bases not matched to a gene. The CDR3, as DNA: TGTGCCAGCAGTGCCTACCGGGACAGGGTAGTCACTAATGAAAAACTGTTTTTT. Its translation: CASSAYRDRVVTNEKLFF.

The chain joins TRBV12-3 or TRBV12-4 to TRBJ1-2; tentatively, D is TRBD1 (5 bases). CDR3 length equals 13 residues. The CDR3 protein is CRDRPGGGYGYTF. CDR3 DNA sequence: TGTCGCGATCGGCCCGGGGGGGGATATGGCTACACCTTC.

The chain is built from TRBV28 and TRBJ1-1; D is perhaps TRBD1 (6 bases). CDR3 length: 14 amino acids. V shed 11 bases and J shed 4 bases, with 20 bases lying between them. The germline gives CDR1 MDHEN, CDR2 SYDVKM. The CDR3 reads CAARYRQAITEAFF. In DNA, the CDR3 is TGTGCCGCCCGATATCGACAGGCGATCACTGAAGCTTTCTTT.

The V and J genes are TRBV7-2 and TRBJ2-2, with 7 bases matching TRBD2. The CDR3 is 17 amino acids. Per germline, CDR1 SGHTA and CDR2 FQGNSA. Unmatched junction bases numbered 10, after V lost 5 bases and J lost 1 base. The chain's CDR3 is CASSLQTGGGNTGELFF. Here the CDR3 DNA reads TGTGCCAGCAGCCTACAAACCGGCGGGGGGAACACCGGGGAGCTGTTTTTT.

CDR3 sequence (DNA): TGTGCCACCAGCAGGGAGCTTAACTATGGCTACACCTTC. Amino acid sequence: CATSRELNYGYTF. The rearrangement joins TRBV15 to TRBJ1-2; D not resolved. The ends were cut back, 3 bases at V and 1 base at J, with 6 bases in the middle. This CDR3 has 13 amino acids. Germline assignment: CDR1 LNHNV and CDR2 YYDKDF (reference sequence).

This clone was observed once. J is TRBJ2-1 and V is TRBV27; possibly TRBD2 for D (6 bases). V dropped 5 bases and J dropped 7 bases, with 12 bases sitting between them. Germline CDR1 is MNHEY and CDR2 is SMNVEV (reference sequence). The CDR3 loop spans 13 amino acids. The CDR3 sequence is CASSPFAGNEQFF. CDR3 coding DNA: TGTGCCAGCAGTCCATTCGCGGGAAATGAGCAGTTCTTC.

This clone has a single count. CDR3 loop: CASSPGQFPETQYF. The CDR3 DNA reads TGCGCCAGCAGTCCAGGACAGTTCCCGGAGACCCAGTACTTC. This sequence joins TRBV5-1 and TRBJ2-5; maybe TRBD1 (6 bases). The CDR3 sequence is 14 residues long. Between the trimmed V and J ends, which lost 5 bases and 5 bases, there was a span of 16 bases. Germline V gives CDR1 SGHRS, CDR2 YFSETQ.

This chain joins TRBV28 and TRBJ2-1; the match to TRBD2 covers 8 bases. V gave up 3 bases and J gave up 12 bases; unmatched junction bases: 10. CDR3 size: 14 residues. Germline V gene lookup returns CDR1 MDHEN and CDR2 SYDVKM. The DNA for the CDR3 is TGTGCCAGCAGTTTCGCCCCCAGCGGGGGATCGCAGTTCTTC. It codes for CASSFAPSGGSQFF.

This chain connects TRBV19 to TRBJ2-5; tentatively, D is TRBD2 (5 bases). V shed 5 bases and J shed 4 bases, with 17 bases lying between them. The CDR3 contains 15 residues. Looked up from germline, CDR1 is LNHDA and CDR2 is SQIVND (reference sequence). CDR3: CASSSVASSSETQYF. CDR3 sequence (DNA): TGTGCCAGTAGTTCAGTAGCTAGCTCATCAGAGACCCAGTACTTC.

The V and J genes are TRBV10-3 and TRBJ1-4, with D possibly matching TRBD1 (6 bases). The CDR3 runs to 14 residues. In germline, CDR1 is ENHRY, CDR2 SYGVKD. Deletions cut 4 bases from V and 5 bases from J, with 11 bases between. In nucleotides, the CDR3 is TGTGCCATCAGTGCAAGCGGGACAAATGAAAAACTGTTTTTT. It specifies CAISASGTNEKLFF.